This T cell receptor beta chain was captured in a study of identical twins. V was shortened by 2 bases and J by 0 bases, with 11 bases between the two germline ends. Germline CDR1 reads MDHEN; CDR2 reads SYDVKM. The CDR3 contains 16 residues. TCRdb processed the 5' RACE reads anew with MiXCR; each CDR3 protein has one entry. In the table there are 750,000 to 950,000 distinct CDR3 sequences, 12% of which are singletons. General study points: Beta clonotypes that were abundant in cord blood contained fewer insertions, a pattern absent from memory repertoires. Modeled out-of-frame TCR alpha sharing in monozygotic twins fell below observed levels.

This clonotype was seen only a few times. Antigen specificity is unknown. This sample was also put to use in a study of yellow fever vaccine responses in identical twins.

Sequencing used PBMCs. J is TRBJ1-5 and V is TRBV28; D unresolved. This clonotype originated in a woman younger than 30 in good health. As DNA, the CDR3 is TGTGCCAGCAGTTTAAGTGGAGGGTCTAGCAATCAGCCCCAGCATTTT. Protein product: CASSLSGGSSNQPQHF.